The T cell receptor (beta chain) under discussion was sequenced for a study of response to subunit inactivated influenza vaccine. Study-wide findings and caveats: That few new T cells are recruited by each seasonal influenza vaccination was the authors' suggestion.

Germline assignment: CDR1 DFQATT and CDR2 SNEGSKA (reference sequence). V was pared by 4 bases and J by 8 bases, with 14 bases between. The CDR3 extends over 12 amino acids. TCRdb ran MiXCR on the RT-PCR reads and lists one entry per CDR3 protein. The sample lists roughly 460,000 distinct CDR3 sequences; roughly 9.7% were seen once. On this clonotype: Its antigen is undetermined.

This sample comprised PBMCs from blood, obtained about 6 weeks after vaccination. The clonotype originates from a man between 50 and 59 years old who received an inactivated influenza vaccine. The chain carries TRBV20-1 and TRBJ1-2; D is perhaps TRBD1 (5 bases). The CDR3 nucleotides read TGCAGTGCTACTTCTCAGGGCATCGGCTACACCTTC. Translating gives CSATSQGIGYTF.